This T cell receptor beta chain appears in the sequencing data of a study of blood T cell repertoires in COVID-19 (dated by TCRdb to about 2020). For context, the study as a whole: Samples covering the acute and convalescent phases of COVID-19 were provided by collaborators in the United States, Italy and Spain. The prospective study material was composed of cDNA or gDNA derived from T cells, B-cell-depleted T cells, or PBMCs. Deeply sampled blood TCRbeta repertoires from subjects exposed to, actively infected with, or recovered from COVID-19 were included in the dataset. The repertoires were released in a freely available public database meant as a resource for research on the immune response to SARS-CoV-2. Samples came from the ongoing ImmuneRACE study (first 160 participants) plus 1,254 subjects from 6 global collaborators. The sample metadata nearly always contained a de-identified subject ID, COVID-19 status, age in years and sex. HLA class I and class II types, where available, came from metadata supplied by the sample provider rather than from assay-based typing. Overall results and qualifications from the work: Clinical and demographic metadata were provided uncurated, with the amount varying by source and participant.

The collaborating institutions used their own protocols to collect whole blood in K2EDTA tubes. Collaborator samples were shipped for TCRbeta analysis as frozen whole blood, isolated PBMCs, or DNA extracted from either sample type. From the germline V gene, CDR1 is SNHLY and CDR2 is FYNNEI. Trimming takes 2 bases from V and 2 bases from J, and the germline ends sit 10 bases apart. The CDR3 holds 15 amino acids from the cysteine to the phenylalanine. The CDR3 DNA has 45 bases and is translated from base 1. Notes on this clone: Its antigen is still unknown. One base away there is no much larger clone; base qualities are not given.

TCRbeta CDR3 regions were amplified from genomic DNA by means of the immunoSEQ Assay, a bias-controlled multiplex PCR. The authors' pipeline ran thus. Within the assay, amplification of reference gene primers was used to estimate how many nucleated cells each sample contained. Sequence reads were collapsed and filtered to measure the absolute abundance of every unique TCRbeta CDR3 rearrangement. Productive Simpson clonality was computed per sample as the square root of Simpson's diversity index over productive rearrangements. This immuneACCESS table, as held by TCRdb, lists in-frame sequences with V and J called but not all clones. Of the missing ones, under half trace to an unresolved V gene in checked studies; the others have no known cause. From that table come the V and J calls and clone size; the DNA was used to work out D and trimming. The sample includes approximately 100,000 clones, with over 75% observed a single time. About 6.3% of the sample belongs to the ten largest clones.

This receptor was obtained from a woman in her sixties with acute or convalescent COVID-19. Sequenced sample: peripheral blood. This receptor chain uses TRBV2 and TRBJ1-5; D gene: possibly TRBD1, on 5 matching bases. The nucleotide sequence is TGTGCCAGCAGTGAAACCGGGGGGGGCAATCAGCCCCAGCATTTT. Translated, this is CASSETGGGNQPQHF.